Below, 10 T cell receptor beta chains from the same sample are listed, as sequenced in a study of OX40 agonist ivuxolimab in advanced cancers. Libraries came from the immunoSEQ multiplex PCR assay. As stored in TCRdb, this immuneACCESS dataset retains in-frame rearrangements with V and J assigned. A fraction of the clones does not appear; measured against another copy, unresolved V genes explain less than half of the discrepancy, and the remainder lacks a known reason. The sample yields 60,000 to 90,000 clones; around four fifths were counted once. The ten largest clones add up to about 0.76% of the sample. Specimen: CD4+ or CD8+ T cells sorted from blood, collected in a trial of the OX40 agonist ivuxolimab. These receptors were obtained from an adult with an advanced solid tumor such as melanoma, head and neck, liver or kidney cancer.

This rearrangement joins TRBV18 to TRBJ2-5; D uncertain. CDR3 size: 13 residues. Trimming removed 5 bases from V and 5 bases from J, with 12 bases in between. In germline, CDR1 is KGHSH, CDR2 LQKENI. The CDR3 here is CASSSGTGETQYF. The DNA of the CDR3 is TGTGCCAGCTCATCAGGAACCGGGGAGACCCAGTACTTC.

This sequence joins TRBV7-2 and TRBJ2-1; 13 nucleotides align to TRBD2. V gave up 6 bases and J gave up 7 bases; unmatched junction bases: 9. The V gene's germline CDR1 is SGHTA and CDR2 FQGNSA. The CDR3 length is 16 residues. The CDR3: CASRETSGGARNEQFF. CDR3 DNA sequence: TGTGCCAGCAGGGAAACTAGCGGGGGGGCCAGAAATGAGCAGTTCTTC.

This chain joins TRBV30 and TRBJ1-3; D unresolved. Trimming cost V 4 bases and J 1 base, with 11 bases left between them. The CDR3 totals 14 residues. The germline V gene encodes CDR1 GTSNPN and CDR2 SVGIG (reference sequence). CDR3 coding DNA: TGTGCCTGGACTGTCGACTCATCTGGAAACACCATATATTTT. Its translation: CAWTVDSSGNTIYF.

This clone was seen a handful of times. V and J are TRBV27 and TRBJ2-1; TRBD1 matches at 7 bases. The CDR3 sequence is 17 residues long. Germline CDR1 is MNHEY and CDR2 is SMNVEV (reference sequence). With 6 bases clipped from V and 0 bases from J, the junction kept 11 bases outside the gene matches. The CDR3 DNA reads TGTGCCAGCAGCAGGGCGAGGGGGCAGAGCTCCTACAATGAGCAGTTCTTC. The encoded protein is CASSRARGQSSYNEQFF.

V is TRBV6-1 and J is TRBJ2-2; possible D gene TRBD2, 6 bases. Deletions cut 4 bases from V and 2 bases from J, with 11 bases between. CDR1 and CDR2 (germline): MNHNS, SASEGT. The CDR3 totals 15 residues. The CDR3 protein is CASSASGPNTGELFF. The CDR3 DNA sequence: TGTGCCAGCAGTGCAAGCGGGCCTAACACCGGGGAGCTGTTTTTT.

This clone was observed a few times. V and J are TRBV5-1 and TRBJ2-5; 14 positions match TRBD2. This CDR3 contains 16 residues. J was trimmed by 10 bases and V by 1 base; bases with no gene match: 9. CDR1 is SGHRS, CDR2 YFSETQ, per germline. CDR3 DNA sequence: TGCGCCAGCAGCTTGACCCACGGACTAGCGGGGGGAGGCCAGTACTTC. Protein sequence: CASSLTHGLAGGGQYF.

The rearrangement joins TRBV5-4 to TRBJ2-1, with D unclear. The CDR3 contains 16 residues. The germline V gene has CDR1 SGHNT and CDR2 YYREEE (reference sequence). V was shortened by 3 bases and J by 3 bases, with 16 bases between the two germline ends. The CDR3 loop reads CASSSVGPSNYNEQFF. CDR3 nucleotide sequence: TGTGCCAGCAGCTCGGTAGGGCCTTCTAACTACAATGAGCAGTTCTTC.

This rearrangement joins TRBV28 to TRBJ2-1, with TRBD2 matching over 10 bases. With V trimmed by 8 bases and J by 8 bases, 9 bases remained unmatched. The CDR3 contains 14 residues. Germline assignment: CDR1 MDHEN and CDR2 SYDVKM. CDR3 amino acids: CASRKRGGKYEQFF. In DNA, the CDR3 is TGTGCCAGCCGAAAGCGGGGGGGCAAGTATGAGCAGTTCTTC. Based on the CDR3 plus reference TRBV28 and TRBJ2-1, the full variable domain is DVKVTQSSRYLVKRTGEKVFLECVQDMDHENMFWYRQDPGLGLRLIYFSYDVKMKEKGDIPEGYSVSREKKERFSLILESASTNQTSMYLCASRKRGGKYEQFFGPGTRLTVL.

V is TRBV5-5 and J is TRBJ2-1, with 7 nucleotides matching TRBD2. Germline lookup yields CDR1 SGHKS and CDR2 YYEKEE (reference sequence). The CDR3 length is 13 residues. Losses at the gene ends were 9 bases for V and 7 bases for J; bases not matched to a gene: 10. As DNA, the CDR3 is TGTGCCACCGCGGGGGAATGGGGTAATGAGCAGTTCTTC. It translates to CATAGEWGNEQFF.

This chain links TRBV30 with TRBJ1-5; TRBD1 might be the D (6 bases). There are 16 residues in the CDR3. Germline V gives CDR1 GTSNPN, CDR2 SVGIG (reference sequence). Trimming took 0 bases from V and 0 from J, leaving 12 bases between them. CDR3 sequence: CAWSVKGGYSNQPQHF. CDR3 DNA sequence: TGTGCCTGGAGTGTAAAGGGGGGGTATAGCAATCAGCCCCAGCATTTT.